A selection of T cell receptor beta chains follows, all from one sample in a study of radiation and T cells in renal cell carcinoma. Using immunoSEQ multiplex PCR, the repertoire was profiled, and TCRdb retains in-frame clones only, with some absent. The table has 120,000 or so clones, 81% seen once. The sequencing here drew on blood, taken from a patient whose treatment included radiotherapy and nephrectomy. Receptor source: a man in his fifties or sixties with renal cell carcinoma. Each CDR3 is given with its conserved first and last residue. The D gene is left open where the match is weak. Expanded clones are given a class, and other clones once, few, many or no size at all.

J gene: TRBJ2-5; V gene: TRBV6-5; D gene: TRBD2; clone size: -; CDR3 DNA: TGTGCCAGCAGTGCGGCGGGGGGAGCCTGGGAGACCCAGTACTTC; CDR3 protein: CASSAAGGAWETQYF
J gene: TRBJ2-5; V gene: TRBV6-5; D gene: TRBD1; clone size: -; CDR3 DNA: TGTGCCAGCAGCCTCGGGACAGCCGGTGTAGAGACCCAGTACTTC; CDR3 protein: CASSLGTAGVETQYF
J gene: TRBJ2-1; V gene: TRBV10-3; D gene: TRBD2; clone size: -; CDR3 DNA: TGTGCCATCAGTGACGGGCGGGGGGACTACAATGAGCAGTTCTTC; CDR3 protein: CAISDGRGDYNEQFF
J gene: TRBJ2-5; V gene: TRBV25-1; D gene: -; clone size: once; CDR3 DNA: TGTGCCAGCAGTGCGGACCCGAGGGAGACCCAGTACTTC; CDR3 protein: CASSADPRETQYF
J gene: TRBJ1-6; V gene: TRBV6-1; D gene: TRBD1; clone size: -; CDR3 DNA: TGTGCCGGAGGGGGCGATGATTCACCCCTCCACTTT; CDR3 protein: CAGGGDDSPLHF
J gene: TRBJ1-5; V gene: TRBV6-5; D gene: TRBD1; clone size: -; CDR3 DNA: TGTGCCAGCAGTTTTACAGGGGGGAATCAGCCCCAGCATTTT; CDR3 protein: CASSFTGGNQPQHF
J gene: TRBJ2-2; V gene: TRBV5-1; D gene: -; clone size: -; CDR3 DNA: TGCGCCAGCAGCTTAGTGCCTACCGGGGAGCTGTTTTTT; CDR3 protein: CASSLVPTGELFF
J gene: TRBJ1-5; V gene: TRBV7-2; D gene: TRBD1; clone size: -; CDR3 DNA: TGTGCCAGCAGCCCGGGGACAGATCAGCCCCAGCATTTT; CDR3 protein: CASSPGTDQPQHF
J gene: TRBJ2-7; V gene: TRBV6-1; D gene: TRBD2; clone size: -; CDR3 DNA: TGTGCCAGCAGCCCATTAGCGGGAGGTTCCTACGAGCAGTACTTC; CDR3 protein: CASSPLAGGSYEQYF
J gene: TRBJ2-4; V gene: TRBV5-4; D gene: TRBD1; clone size: -; CDR3 DNA: TGTGCCAGCAGCTTGTTCTCAGGGACAGGCCGTTCCGCTCAGTACTTC; CDR3 protein: CASSLFSGTGRSAQYF
J gene: TRBJ2-3; V gene: TRBV6-6; D gene: TRBD2; clone size: -; CDR3 DNA: TGTGCCAGCAGTGACCCGGGACTAGCCACAGATACGCAGTATTTT; CDR3 protein: CASSDPGLATDTQYF
J gene: TRBJ1-1; V gene: TRBV2; D gene: TRBD1; clone size: -; CDR3 DNA: TGTGCCAGCAGTGATGGGACAGGGGATTTCAACACTGAAGCTTTCTTT; CDR3 protein: CASSDGTGDFNTEAFF
J gene: TRBJ2-7; V gene: TRBV6-1; D gene: -; clone size: -; CDR3 DNA: TGTGCCAGCGTCTTCGGCTACGAGCAGTACTTC; CDR3 protein: CASVFGYEQYF
J gene: TRBJ1-2; V gene: TRBV2; D gene: -; clone size: -; CDR3 DNA: TGTGCCAGCAGTGATCAGGGTAAATTCTATGGCTACACCTTC; CDR3 protein: CASSDQGKFYGYTF
J gene: TRBJ2-2; V gene: TRBV4-1; D gene: -; clone size: -; CDR3 DNA: TGCGCCAGCAGCCCCGACAGAAACACCGGGGAGCTGTTTTTT; CDR3 protein: CASSPDRNTGELFF
J gene: TRBJ2-1; V gene: TRBV29-1; D gene: TRBD2; clone size: -; CDR3 DNA: TGCAGCGTTTCAGCGGGAGACTACAATGAGCAGTTCTTC; CDR3 protein: CSVSAGDYNEQFF
J gene: TRBJ1-5; V gene: TRBV12-5; D gene: -; clone size: -; CDR3 DNA: TGTGCTAGTGGTCCGGACCGCTATCAGCCCCAGCATTTT; CDR3 protein: CASGPDRYQPQHF
J gene: TRBJ2-7; V gene: TRBV4-1; D gene: TRBD2; clone size: -; CDR3 DNA: TGCGCCAGCAGCCAAGATTGGGTAGCGGGAGGGCCAGTTAGGCAGTACTTC; CDR3 protein: CASSQDWVAGGPVRQYF
J gene: TRBJ2-3; V gene: TRBV7-2; D gene: TRBD2; clone size: -; CDR3 DNA: TGTGCCAGCAGCCAGGGGCGGGGGGGCGTGTATACGCAGTATTTT; CDR3 protein: CASSQGRGGVYTQYF
J gene: TRBJ1-5; V gene: TRBV18; D gene: TRBD1; clone size: -; CDR3 DNA: TGTGCCAGCTCCGGGACAGCGAGTCTGGCGCCCCAGCATTTT; CDR3 protein: CASSGTASLAPQHF
J gene: TRBJ1-5; V gene: TRBV19; D gene: -; clone size: -; CDR3 DNA: TGTGCCAGTAGTGAGGGGGTGGCATGGCCCCAGCATTTT; CDR3 protein: CASSEGVAWPQHF
J gene: TRBJ2-7; V gene: TRBV6-5; D gene: TRBD2; clone size: -; CDR3 DNA: TGTGCCAGCAGTTATGGGGCGGGGGGCTACGAGCAGTACTTC; CDR3 protein: CASSYGAGGYEQYF
J gene: TRBJ2-3; V gene: TRBV6-5; D gene: TRBD1; clone size: -; CDR3 DNA: TGTGCCAGTCGGATACAGGGGGCGAGCACAGATACGCAGTATTTT; CDR3 protein: CASRIQGASTDTQYF
J gene: TRBJ2-3; V gene: TRBV9; D gene: -; clone size: -; CDR3 DNA: TGTGCCAGCAGCGTAGGATACGATACGCAGTATTTT; CDR3 protein: CASSVGYDTQYF
J gene: TRBJ2-5; V gene: TRBV5-1; D gene: -; clone size: -; CDR3 DNA: TGCGCCAGCGCCACTAGAATCCAAGAGACCCAGTACTTC; CDR3 protein: CASATRIQETQYF
J gene: TRBJ1-2; V gene: TRBV6-5; D gene: TRBD1; clone size: -; CDR3 DNA: TGTGCCAGCAGGCCGGACAGGACAAACTATGGCTACACCTTC; CDR3 protein: CASRPDRTNYGYTF
J gene: TRBJ1-1; V gene: TRBV5-4; D gene: TRBD1; clone size: -; CDR3 DNA: TGTGCCAGCAGCTTACAGGGGGCGAACACTGAAGCTTTCTTT; CDR3 protein: CASSLQGANTEAFF
J gene: TRBJ2-1; V gene: TRBV7-8; D gene: -; clone size: -; CDR3 DNA: TGTGCCAGCAGGACAGCCTACAATGAGCAGTTCTTC; CDR3 protein: CASRTAYNEQFF
J gene: TRBJ2-1; V gene: TRBV7-3; D gene: -; clone size: -; CDR3 DNA: TGTGCCAGCAGCTTAAGTAGTAGCTCCTACAATGAGCAGTTCTTC; CDR3 protein: CASSLSSSSYNEQFF
J gene: TRBJ1-3; V gene: TRBV5-1; D gene: TRBD1; clone size: once; CDR3 DNA: TGCGCCAGCAGGCCAGGACAGGGTTTCGGAAACACCATATATTTT; CDR3 protein: CASRPGQGFGNTIYF
J gene: TRBJ2-7; V gene: TRBV2; D gene: -; clone size: -; CDR3 DNA: TGTGCCAGCGGACGGAGAGCAATCCCCGACGAGCAGTACTTC; CDR3 protein: CASGRRAIPDEQYF
J gene: TRBJ2-1; V gene: TRBV9; D gene: -; clone size: -; CDR3 DNA: TGTGCCAGCAGCGTCGTGACAAGGGTAGGCGACAATGAGCAGTTCTTC; CDR3 protein: CASSVVTRVGDNEQFF
J gene: TRBJ1-1; V gene: TRBV9; D gene: -; clone size: -; CDR3 DNA: TGTGCCAGCAGCACCGGGAAGGGAAACACTGAAGCTTTCTTT; CDR3 protein: CASSTGKGNTEAFF
J gene: TRBJ1-4; V gene: TRBV5-1; D gene: -; clone size: few; CDR3 DNA: TGCGCCAGCAGCTTGTATGGGACTGAAAAACTGTTTTTT; CDR3 protein: CASSLYGTEKLFF
J gene: TRBJ2-5; V gene: TRBV10-1; D gene: -; clone size: -; CDR3 DNA: TGCGCCAGCAGTGGCGACCCGCAAGAGACCCAGTACTTC; CDR3 protein: CASSGDPQETQYF
J gene: TRBJ2-7; V gene: TRBV20-1; D gene: -; clone size: few; CDR3 DNA: TGCAGTGCTAGACCCATTTACGAGCAGTACTTC; CDR3 protein: CSARPIYEQYF
J gene: TRBJ2-2; V gene: TRBV7-9; D gene: -; clone size: few; CDR3 DNA: TGTGCCAGCAGCCCGTTCTTCGATAGCGGGGAGCTGTTTTTT; CDR3 protein: CASSPFFDSGELFF
J gene: TRBJ1-2; V gene: TRBV6-6; D gene: -; clone size: few; CDR3 DNA: TGTGCCAGCAGCCGTCTGTTTAGGGGGGCGAGGAATGGCTACACCTTC; CDR3 protein: CASSRLFRGARNGYTF
J gene: TRBJ2-5; V gene: TRBV4-2; D gene: -; clone size: -; CDR3 DNA: TGTGCCAGCAGCCAAGATGGTTACGTCGTGGGGGGAGAGACCCAGTACTTC; CDR3 protein: CASSQDGYVVGGETQYF
J gene: TRBJ2-7; V gene: TRBV5-1; D gene: TRBD2; clone size: -; CDR3 DNA: TGCGCCAGCAGTCGGGCGACTAGCGGGAGTTCTGAGCAGTACTTC; CDR3 protein: CASSRATSGSSEQYF
J gene: TRBJ1-5; V gene: TRBV7-8; D gene: TRBD1; clone size: few; CDR3 DNA: TGTGCCAGCAGCTCCAGACAGGGCAGTCAGCCCCAGCATTTT; CDR3 protein: CASSSRQGSQPQHF
J gene: TRBJ2-7; V gene: TRBV30; D gene: TRBD1; clone size: -; CDR3 DNA: TGTGCCTGGAGCCGGGACAGGGGAAGTCAGTACTTC; CDR3 protein: CAWSRDRGSQYF
J gene: TRBJ2-7; V gene: TRBV30; D gene: TRBD2; clone size: -; CDR3 DNA: TGTGCCTGGAGGAGGACTAGTGGTAACTCCTACGAGCAGTACTTC; CDR3 protein: CAWRRTSGNSYEQYF
J gene: TRBJ2-1; V gene: TRBV25-1; D gene: TRBD2; clone size: -; CDR3 DNA: TGTGCCAGCAGTAACCCCCCCGGGACTAGCGGGAGTGATGAGCAGTTCTTC; CDR3 protein: CASSNPPGTSGSDEQFF
J gene: TRBJ2-3; V gene: TRBV4-2; D gene: -; clone size: -; CDR3 DNA: TGTGCCAGCAGCGAAGAAGTAAGTGGGACGCCTAGCACAGATACGCAGTATTTT; CDR3 protein: CASSEEVSGTPSTDTQYF